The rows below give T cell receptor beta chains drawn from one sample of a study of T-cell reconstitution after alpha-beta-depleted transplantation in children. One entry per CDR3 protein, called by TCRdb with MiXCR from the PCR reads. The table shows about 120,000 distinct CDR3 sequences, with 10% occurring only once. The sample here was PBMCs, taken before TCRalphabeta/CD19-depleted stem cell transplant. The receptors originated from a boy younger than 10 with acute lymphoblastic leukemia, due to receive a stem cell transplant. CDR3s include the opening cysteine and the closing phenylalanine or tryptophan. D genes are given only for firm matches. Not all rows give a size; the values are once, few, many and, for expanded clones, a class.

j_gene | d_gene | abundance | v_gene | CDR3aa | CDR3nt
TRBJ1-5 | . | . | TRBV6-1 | CASRLDGSNQPQHF | TGTGCCAGCAGACTAGACGGCTCCAATCAGCCCCAGCATTTT
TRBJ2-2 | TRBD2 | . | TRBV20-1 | CSARDPRASGTNTGELFF | TGCAGTGCTAGAGATCCGCGGGCTAGCGGGACTAACACCGGGGAGCTGTTTTTT
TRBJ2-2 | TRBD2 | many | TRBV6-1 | CASREAGGPNTGELFF | TGTGCCAGCAGAGAAGCGGGAGGGCCGAACACCGGGGAGCTGTTTTTT
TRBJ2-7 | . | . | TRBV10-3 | CAISAFFRTTNYEQYF | TGTGCCATCAGTGCCTTTTTTCGGACTACCAACTACGAGCAGTACTTC
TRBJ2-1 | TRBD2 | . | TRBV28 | CASSPPGLAAYNEQFF | TGTGCCAGCAGTCCGCCGGGACTAGCGGCTTACAATGAGCAGTTCTTC
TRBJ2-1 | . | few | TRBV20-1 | CSARVQPSNEQFF | TGCAGTGCTAGAGTCCAACCTAGCAATGAGCAGTTCTTC
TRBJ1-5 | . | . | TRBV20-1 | CSARIEGDQPQHF | TGCAGTGCTAGGATCGAGGGGGATCAGCCCCAGCATTTT
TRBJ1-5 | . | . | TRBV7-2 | CASSLRYGQPQHF | TGTGCCAGCAGCTTACGATACGGTCAGCCCCAGCATTTT
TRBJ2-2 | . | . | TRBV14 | CASSQGLTGELFF | TGTGCCAGCAGCCAGGGCTTGACCGGGGAGCTGTTTTTT
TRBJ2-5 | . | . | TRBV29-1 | CSVEGTASGRGTQYF | TGCAGCGTTGAAGGAACGGCGTCAGGAAGAGGGACCCAGTACTTC
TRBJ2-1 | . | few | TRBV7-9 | CASSLRRDHYNEQFF | TGTGCCAGCAGTCTGCGGAGGGACCACTACAATGAGCAGTTCTTC
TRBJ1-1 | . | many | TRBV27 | CASRRGSEAFF | TGTGCCAGCAGAAGGGGTTCTGAAGCTTTCTTT
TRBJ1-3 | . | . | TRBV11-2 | CASSLGHRWSFGGKERNTIYF | TGTGCCAGCAGCTTAGGCCACCGGTGGTCCTTCGGGGGAAAGGAGCGAAACACCATATATTTT
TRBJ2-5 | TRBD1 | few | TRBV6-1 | CASSRTGEETQYF | TGTGCCAGCAGTCGAACAGGGGAAGAGACCCAGTACTTC
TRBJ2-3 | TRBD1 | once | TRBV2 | CASRLDRAWDTQYF | TGTGCCAGCAGGTTGGACAGGGCCTGGGATACGCAGTATTTT
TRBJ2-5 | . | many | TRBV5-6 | CASSFDGNQETQYF | TGTGCCAGCAGCTTCGACGGTAACCAAGAGACCCAGTACTTC
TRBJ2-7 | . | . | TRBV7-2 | CASSAIAYEQYF | TGTGCCAGCAGCGCGATAGCCTACGAGCAGTACTTC
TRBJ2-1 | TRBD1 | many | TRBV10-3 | CAISRDSRSYNEQFF | TGTGCCATCAGCCGGGACAGCCGCTCCTACAATGAGCAGTTCTTC
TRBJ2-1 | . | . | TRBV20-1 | CSATSWGSYNEQFF | TGCAGTGCGACATCATGGGGCTCCTACAATGAGCAGTTCTTC
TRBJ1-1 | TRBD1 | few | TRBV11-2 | CASSLAGGNTEAFF | TGTGCCAGCAGCTTAGCAGGGGGGAACACTGAAGCTTTCTTT
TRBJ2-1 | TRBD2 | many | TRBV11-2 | CASSPLGTSGYNEQFF | TGTGCCAGCAGCCCGCTCGGGACTAGCGGTTACAATGAGCAGTTCTTC